This TCR beta chain was identified during a study of cytomegalovirus exposure and HLA in healthy donors. Looking at the study overall: From HLA-typed donors, an early data release held roughly 89 million unique TCRs.

V lost 1 base and J lost 1, with 11 bases in between. Germline V gene sequence: CDR1 SGHDT, CDR2 YYEEEE. The CDR3 loop spans 15 amino acids. Donors sampled were nominally healthy, though unrecorded immune exposures were likely. In regard to this clone: Its antigen remains unknown.

Vbeta (60) and Jbeta (13) primers were used in the PCR. The data were produced by immunoSEQ multiplex PCR, yet TCRdb's version contains in-frame clones alone and is incomplete. The sample includes around 170,000 clones, around 85% of them seen just once. Regarding the study as a whole: In a later analysis, TCR association rates varied by HLA locus: DRB1 most, HLA-C fewest. A classifier reportedly called cytomegalovirus status with high sensitivity and specificity.

Source material: PBMCs. The chain carries TRBV5-6 and TRBJ2-5; tentatively, D is TRBD2 (6 bases). The clonotype was recovered from a man aged 45-65 years in good health and CMV-seronegative. The CDR3, as DNA: TGTGCCAGCAGCTTGTGGCGGGGCGCCCAAGAGACCCAGTACTTC. Encoded protein: CASSLWRGAQETQYF.